This paragraph reports one T cell receptor beta chain. What it recognizes is unknown. The data are from a study of cytomegalovirus exposure and HLA in healthy donors. Regarding the study as a whole: Analysis was performed later, and it showed HLA-associated TCR beta chains to be more clonally expanded than equally common others.

The study ran its PCR with 60 Vbeta and 13 Jbeta primers. Clones were sequenced by immunoSEQ multiplex PCR, and TCRdb holds only the in-frame ones, with some missing. The sample yields approximately 110,000 clones, under 80% seen once. The germline CDR1 and CDR2 sequences are SGHNT and YYREEE (reference sequence). V lost 4 bases, J lost 0 bases, and 4 bases lay in between. The CDR3 spans 13 residues. The chain recombines TRBV5-4 with TRBJ1-4; no definite D call. The sequence was obtained from a middle-aged woman in good health and CMV-seropositive. The sample consisted of PBMCs. For the CDR3, the DNA is TGTGCCAGCAGCCCTACAACTAATGAAAAACTGTTTTTT. Its protein product is CASSPTTNEKLFF.